Below are 9 T cell receptor beta chains sequenced from a single sample in a study of blood T cell repertoires in COVID-19. Measured with immunoSEQ multiplex PCR; TCRdb has only the in-frame clones, and not every one. The top ten hold approximately 30% of the sample, which has roughly 22,000 clones, around 92% seen once. The specimen sequenced was peripheral blood. The receptors come from an older man with active COVID-19.

The rearrangement links TRBV7-2 to TRBJ2-2; tentatively, D is TRBD1 (5 bases). CDR1 and CDR2 (germline): SGHTA, FQGNSA. Trimming took 2 bases from V and 2 from J, leaving 12 bases between them. The CDR3 extends over 16 amino acids. Written as DNA, the CDR3 is TGTGCCAGCAGCTTATGGCAGGGTCTTAACACCGGGGAGCTGTTTTTT. This codes for CASSLWQGLNTGELFF.

The chain carries TRBV6-2 or TRBV6-3 and TRBJ2-5; D perhaps matches TRBD2 (6 bases). Germline V gene sequence: CDR1 MNHEY, CDR2 SVGEGT. V lost 2 bases, J lost 4 bases, and 17 bases lay in between. The CDR3 totals 16 residues. This CDR3 reads CASSYRGRGGRETQYF. The CDR3 nucleotides are TGTGCCAGCAGTTACCGTGGGCGGGGTGGGAGAGAGACCCAGTACTTC.

The chain has TRBV9 and TRBJ2-7, with 8 bases fitting TRBD1. The ends lost 4 bases at V and 5 bases at J; junction bases unmatched: 11. CDR3 length: 15 residues. The germline V gene has CDR1 SGDLS and CDR2 YYNGEE. The CDR3 DNA reads TGTGCCAGCAGCAGGACTGGACAGGGTCATAACGAGCAGTACTTC. Translating it yields CASSRTGQGHNEQYF.

The chain is built from TRBV29-1 and TRBJ2-7; 7 bases are a match to TRBD1. The V and J ends lost 6 bases and 5 bases, in that order; junction bases with no gene match: 10. Germline V gene data show CDR1 as SQVTM and CDR2 as ANQGSEA. This CDR3 region has 13 residues. The CDR3 sequence: CSVLVQGFNEQYF. Here the CDR3 DNA reads TGCAGCGTGTTGGTACAGGGGTTCAACGAGCAGTACTTC.

This CDR3 reads CASSYEGENTEAFF. In nucleotides, the CDR3 is TGTGCCAGCAGCTACGAGGGGGAGAACACTGAAGCTTTCTTT. The V and J genes are TRBV7-3 and TRBJ1-1; possibly TRBD1 for D (6 bases). The germline CDR1 and CDR2 sequences are SGHTA and FQGTGA. The CDR3 loop spans 14 amino acids. Trimming took 4 bases from V and 1 from J, leaving 10 bases between them.

This clone was seen just once. The V call is TRBV6-5, the J call TRBJ2-3; D possibly corresponds to TRBD1 (5 bases). The CDR3 totals 14 residues. Germline V gene sequence: CDR1 MNHEY, CDR2 SVGAGI. The V and J ends lost 8 bases and 2 bases respectively, with 14 bases between them. CDR3 protein: CASSLRTHTDTQYF. For the CDR3, the DNA is TGTGCCAGCTCACTGCGGACACACACAGATACGCAGTATTTT.

The chain joins TRBV4-3 to TRBJ1-4; D remains ambiguous. Trimming took 1 base from V and 1 from J, leaving 7 bases between them. CDR3 length: 15 amino acids. Germline V lookup: CDR1 LGHNA, CDR2 YSLEER. The CDR3 region is CASSQGGLTNEKLFF. The CDR3 DNA sequence: TGCGCCAGCAGCCAAGGAGGGCTAACTAATGAAAAACTGTTTTTT.

The gene calls are TRBV19 and TRBJ1-5; D remains unclear. Trimming removed 7 bases at V and 0 bases at J, with 13 bases between. The CDR3 covers 15 residues. Germline V gives CDR1 LNHDA, CDR2 SQIVND (reference sequence). The CDR3 DNA reads as TGTGCCAGTACTGTCGACAAGTATAGCAATCAGCCCCAGCATTTT. Translating gives CASTVDKYSNQPQHF.

The chain is built from TRBV28 and TRBJ2-3; D is unresolved. V lost 3 bases, J lost 1 base, and 8 bases lay in between. The CDR3 extends over 14 amino acids. The germline V gene has CDR1 MDHEN and CDR2 SYDVKM. The CDR3 DNA is TGTGCCAGCAGTTTCTTGTCTGGCACAGATACGCAGTATTTT. Encoded protein: CASSFLSGTDTQYF.